The 10 T cell receptor beta chains below come from one sample, sequenced in a study of blood T cells in healthy people across ages. Sample-barcoded 5' priming and a J-beta primer mix drove a second PCR of roughly 7 to 11 cycles. TCRdb reprocessed the 5' RACE reads via MiXCR and lists one record per CDR3 protein. The sample has 1.8 million or so distinct CDR3 sequences, more than 35% seen once. The sequenced sample consisted of blood. Receptor source: a human donor in good health.

There are a few counts of this clonotype. This chain joins TRBV6-1 and TRBJ2-7; TRBD1 or TRBD2 may be the D gene (5 bases each). This CDR3 comprises 13 residues. In germline, CDR1 is MNHNS, CDR2 SASEGT. The germline V and J ends were trimmed by 7 bases and 3 bases, with 13 bases remaining between them. The CDR3: CASTEGLFYEQYF. CDR3 bases: TGTGCCAGCACCGAGGGGCTATTCTACGAGCAGTACTTC.

This clonotype was seen many times. J is TRBJ2-1 and V is TRBV12-3 or TRBV12-4, with unresolved D. The V gene lost 3 bases and the J gene lost 6 bases, with 3 bases spanning the gap. The CDR3 runs to 11 residues. The CDR3 reads CASSFRNEQFF. CDR3 sequence (DNA): TGTGCCAGCAGTTTCCGCAATGAGCAGTTCTTC.

The sample holds many counts of this clonotype. The chain has TRBV29-1 and TRBJ2-5; D may be TRBD2 (5 bases). Germline CDR1 reads SQVTM; CDR2 reads ANQGSEA. The germline V and J ends were trimmed by 4 bases and 4 bases, with 13 bases remaining between them. The CDR3 contains 13 residues. CDR3 nucleotides: TGCAGCGTTGTCGGCATCGAGGGAGAGACCCAGTACTTC. This encodes CSVVGIEGETQYF.

This clonotype was counted only a few times. One end of the junction fails to match germline, which may point to a read error. The chain uses TRBV25-1 and TRBJ2-3; D not resolved. CDR1 is MGHDK and CDR2 is SYGVNS in the germline V gene. This CDR3 has 13 amino acids. CDR3 nucleotide sequence: TGTGCCAGCAGTGAGCAGGTATTCGATACCCAGTATTTT. Amino acid sequence: CASSEQVFDTQYF. Full variable domain (remainder filled in from reference TRBV25-1 and TRBJ2-3): EADIYQTPRYLVIGTGKKITLECSQTMGHDKMYWYQQDPGMELHLIHYSYGVNSTEKGDLSSESTVSRIRTEHFPLTLESARPSHTSQYLCASSEQVFDTQYFGPGTRLTVL.

V is TRBV28 and J is TRBJ1-1, with a tentative D call TRBD1 (5 bases). The V gene lost 5 bases and the J gene lost 4 bases, with 23 bases spanning the gap. The CDR3 consists of 17 residues. Looked up from germline, CDR1 is MDHEN and CDR2 is SYDVKM. The CDR3 region has the DNA TGTGCCAGCAGTCTACATCGTCTAAGGGACTGGGGCACTGAAGCTTTCTTT. Translated, it gives CASSLHRLRDWGTEAFF.

Written as DNA, the CDR3 is TGTGCCAGTAAAACGGGAGCCGGAGGAAAAGCTTACGAGCAGTACTTC. It encodes CASKTGAGGKAYEQYF. The chain links TRBV12-3 or TRBV12-4 to TRBJ2-7; a weak D match, TRBD2 (6 bases). V shed 9 bases and J shed 4 bases, with 25 bases lying between them. The CDR3 spans 16 residues.

This clonotype was observed a few times. The rearrangement joins TRBV2 to TRBJ2-4; D uncertain. The CDR3 loop spans 12 amino acids. Germline values: CDR1 SNHLY, CDR2 FYNNEI. V lost 7 bases and J 1 base, leaving 5 bases between the germline ends. The CDR3 nucleotides read TGTGCCAGCAATTTCGCCAAAAACATTCAGTACTTC. Its translation: CASNFAKNIQYF.

This clonotype came up a few times. The chain links TRBV6-2 or TRBV6-3 to TRBJ2-1; possible D gene TRBD2, 5 bases. Germline CDR1 is MNHEY and CDR2 is SVGEGT. The CDR3 runs 13 residues. V gave up 7 bases and J gave up 4 bases, with 11 bases separating them. As DNA, the CDR3 is TGTGCCAGCACGGGAAGTAATTACAATGAGCAGTTCTTC. It is translated as CASTGSNYNEQFF.

This clonotype was counted only a few times. This rearrangement joins TRBV7-9 to TRBJ2-1; 11 bases fit TRBD1. The CDR3 sequence is 17 residues long. V was clipped by 5 bases and J by 4 bases; unmatched bases: 10. The germline V gene has CDR1 SEHNR and CDR2 FQNEAQ (reference sequence). The chain's CDR3 is CASSQTDRGLLYNEQFF. CDR3 in DNA: TGTGCCAGCAGCCAGACGGACAGGGGGCTGTTATACAATGAGCAGTTCTTC.

The V gene is TRBV6-5, the J gene TRBJ2-1; D might be TRBD1 or TRBD2, each matching 7 bases. There are 16 residues in the CDR3. Germline lookup yields CDR1 MNHEY and CDR2 SVGAGI. Trimming stripped 8 bases from V and 10 bases from J, with 27 bases between. The chain's CDR3 is CASDRGGRGREREQFF. The CDR3 DNA reads TGTGCCAGCGATAGAGGGGGCAGGGGGAGGGAACGGGAGCAGTTCTTC.